These 8 T cell receptor beta chains share one sample of origin, sequenced in a study of shared clonotypes between healthy human individuals. Repertoires were generated with immunoSEQ multiplex PCR, while TCRdb's copy carries only in-frame clones and drops some. This repertoire shows 450,000 to 600,000 clones, 79% found once; its top ten account for approximately 13%. Sequencing was carried out using PBMCs. The receptors originated from a woman in her 40s in good health. Some clones in this sample may be carry-over from other donors' samples.

This clone was recorded at least ten times. The rearrangement joins TRBV21-1 to TRBJ2-1; the table's D gene call, TRBD2, was not cross checked with the DNA. TRBV21-1 is tagged as a pseudogene. The CDR3 sequence is 15 residues long. The CDR3 sequence: CASSKLAEPYNEQFF. The CDR3, as DNA: TGTGCCAGCAGCAAATTAGCGGAACCCTACAATGAGCAGTTCTTC.

The chain employs TRBV27 and TRBJ2-7, with 10 positions matching TRBD1. The germline CDR1 and CDR2 sequences are MNHEY and SMNVEV (reference sequence). This CDR3 has 14 residues. J lost 3 bases, V lost 6 bases, and 5 bases had no gene match. The CDR3 nucleotides read TGTGCCAGCAGCGCCGACAGGGGGCTCTACGAGCAGTACTTC. Its protein product is CASSADRGLYEQYF.

The chain joins TRBV6-6 to TRBJ1-2, with 9 positions matching TRBD1. The CDR3 consists of 14 residues. V was pared by 7 bases and J by 2 bases, with 5 bases of the junction left unmatched. CDR1 and CDR2 from the germline V gene are MNHNY and SVGAGI (reference sequence). CDR3 nucleotides: TGTGCCAGCACTGGACAGGGGAGGAACTATGGCTACACCTTC. Its protein is CASTGQGRNYGYTF.

The rearrangement uses TRBV11-1 and TRBJ2-7, with 9 bases fitting TRBD1. The CDR3 consists of 17 residues. With V trimmed by 2 bases and J by 2 bases, 10 bases remained unmatched. Germline loops: CDR1 SGHAT, CDR2 FQDESV (reference sequence). Written as DNA, the CDR3 is TGTGCCAGCAGCTTAAGGTCCGGACAGGGGATAACCTACGAGCAGTACTTC. Translating it yields CASSLRSGQGITYEQYF.

The chain employs TRBV28 and TRBJ1-5; unclear D gene. The germline V gene encodes CDR1 MDHEN and CDR2 SYDVKM. Trimming left V 6 bases short and J 2 bases short, with 14 bases between. The CDR3 has 15 amino acids. CDR3 region: CASRLETTGNQPQHF. The CDR3 DNA reads TGTGCCAGCAGACTCGAGACCACGGGCAATCAGCCCCAGCATTTT.

As for this clone: Possible read error: a much larger clone is one base away. In the same sample, other DNA sequences code for this CDR3. This chain's CDR3 is CASSPGGTDTQYF. In nucleotides, the CDR3 is TGTGCCAGCAGCCCCGGCGGCACAGATACGCAGTATTTT. The chain couples TRBV27 to TRBJ2-3; D remains unclear. The CDR3 is 13 amino acids. Trimming shortened V by 6 bases and J by 1 base, and 8 bases separated the two germline ends. The germline V gene encodes CDR1 MNHEY and CDR2 SMNVEV (reference sequence).

The rearrangement uses TRBV5-1 and TRBJ2-5; D might be TRBD1 or TRBD2, each matching 5 bases. This CDR3 comprises 13 residues. V dropped 4 bases and J dropped 1 base, with 8 bases sitting between them. CDR1 and CDR2 (germline): SGHRS, YFSETQ. The CDR3 is CASSNGAQETQYF. DNA for the CDR3: TGCGCCAGCAGCAACGGGGCCCAAGAGACCCAGTACTTC. Combining the CDR3 with reference TRBV5-1 and TRBJ2-5 gives the whole variable domain KAGVTQTPRYLIKTRGQQVTLSCSPISGHRSVSWYQQTPGQGLQFLFEYFSETQRNKGNFPGRFSGRQFSNSRSEMNVSTLELGDSALYLCASSNGAQETQYFGPGTRLLVL.

The count of this clone is one. The rearrangement uses TRBV6-5 and TRBJ2-5, with D uncertain. Trimming removed 10 bases from V and 7 bases from J, with 19 bases in between. The CDR3 runs 13 residues. CDR1 is MNHEY, CDR2 SVGAGI, per germline. CDR3 nucleotide sequence: TGTGCCACTTACTCTGGCGGCCCGGGGACCCAGTACTTC. Translation: CATYSGGPGTQYF.